This T cell receptor beta chain was obtained from a study of OX40 agonist ivuxolimab in advanced cancers. Assay used: immunoSEQ multiplex PCR; TCRdb lists only in-frame clones, some missing. The sample carries about 23,000 clones, approximately 77% recorded once. The V gene lost 2 bases and the J gene lost 6 bases, with 13 bases spanning the gap. This CDR3 is built from 14 residues. Germline V CDR1 and CDR2: SGHRS, YFSETQ. The sequence was collected from an adult with an advanced solid tumor such as melanoma, head and neck, liver or kidney cancer. The sample in question was CD4+ or CD8+ T cells sorted from blood, obtained in a trial of the OX40 agonist ivuxolimab. V is TRBV5-1 and J is TRBJ2-3; tentatively, D is TRBD1 or TRBD2 (6 bases each). Here the CDR3 reads CASSLGGPVDTQYF. CDR3 nucleotide sequence: TGCGCCAGCAGCTTAGGGGGGCCAGTGGATACGCAGTATTTT.